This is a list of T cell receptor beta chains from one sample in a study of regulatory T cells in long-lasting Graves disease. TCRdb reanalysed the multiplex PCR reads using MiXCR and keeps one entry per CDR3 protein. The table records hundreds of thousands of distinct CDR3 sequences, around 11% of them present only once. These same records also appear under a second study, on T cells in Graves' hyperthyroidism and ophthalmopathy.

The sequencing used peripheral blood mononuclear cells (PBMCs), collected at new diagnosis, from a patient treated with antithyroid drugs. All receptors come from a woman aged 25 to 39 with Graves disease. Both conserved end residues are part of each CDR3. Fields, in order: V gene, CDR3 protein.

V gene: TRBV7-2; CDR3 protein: CASSLSQGEQFF
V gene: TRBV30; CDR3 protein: CACPWTGGTSPLHF
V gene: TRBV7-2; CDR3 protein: CASSLDPRLAGDSYNEQFF
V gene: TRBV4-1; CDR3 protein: CASSPETDSNQPQHF
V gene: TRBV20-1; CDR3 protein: CSARVGNYGYTF
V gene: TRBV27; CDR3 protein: CASAPNLNYEQYF
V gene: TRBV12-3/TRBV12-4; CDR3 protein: CASSPVPISYQETQYF
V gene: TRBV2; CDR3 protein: CASIKGLGTGELFF
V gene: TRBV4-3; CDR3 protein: CASRRTNGPQGPYGYTF
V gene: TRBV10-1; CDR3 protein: CASSEEQEYTEAFF
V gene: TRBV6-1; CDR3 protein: CASSAVRDRGQKQYF
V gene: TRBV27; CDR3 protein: CASSSYGRMAGESYEQYF
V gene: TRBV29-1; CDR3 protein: CSVEASGIGEQFF
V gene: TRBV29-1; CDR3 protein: CSGRDGEKLFF
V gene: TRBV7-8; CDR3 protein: CASSLAAIMGSGTQYF
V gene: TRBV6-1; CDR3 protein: CASSQLQGDSEAFF
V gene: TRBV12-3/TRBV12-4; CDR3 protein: CASSHDRESEAFF
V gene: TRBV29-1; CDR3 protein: CSVEGVGYNEQFF
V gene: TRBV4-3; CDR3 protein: CASSQGSAGQSTDTQYF
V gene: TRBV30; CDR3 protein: CAWGRGLTYEQYF
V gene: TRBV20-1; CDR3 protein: CSARGARERTYEQYF
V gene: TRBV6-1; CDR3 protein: CASNPGAFF
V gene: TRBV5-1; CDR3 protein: CASSLALTGGGEQFF
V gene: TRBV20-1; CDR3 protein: CSAAAGGPNDHEQFF
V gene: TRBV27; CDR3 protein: CASSLDVNTEAFF
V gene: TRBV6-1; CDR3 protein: CASSPNGGSPTYGYTF
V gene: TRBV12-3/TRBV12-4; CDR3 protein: CASTRGLAGVDEQFF
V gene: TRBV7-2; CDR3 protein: CASSLRGSWANVLTF
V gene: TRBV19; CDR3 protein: CASRIGAMNTEAFF
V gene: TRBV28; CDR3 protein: CAVSGGWTNEKLFF
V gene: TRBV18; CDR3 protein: CASSPPHFQETQYF
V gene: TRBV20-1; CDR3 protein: CSAESTSGFLNEQYF
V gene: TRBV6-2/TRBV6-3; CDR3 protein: CASSYADAQETQYF
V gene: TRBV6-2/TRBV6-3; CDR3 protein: CASSYSIPGTSDKQFF
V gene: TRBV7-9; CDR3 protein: CASSLAGLSEQFF
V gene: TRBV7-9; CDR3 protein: CASTSTGLLSGANVLTF
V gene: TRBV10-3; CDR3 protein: CAISKAETETQYF
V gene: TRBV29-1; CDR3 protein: CSVSTGTGNEKLFF
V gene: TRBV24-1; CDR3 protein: CATSGRADGYTF
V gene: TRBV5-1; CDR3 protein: CASSFGQGGLETQYF
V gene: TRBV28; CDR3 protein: CASSPPDKRYQPQHF
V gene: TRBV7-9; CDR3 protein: CASSLAGAGTEAFF
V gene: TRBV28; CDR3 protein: CASTPYPQPSYNEQFF
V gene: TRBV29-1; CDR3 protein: CSVRTSGANEQFF
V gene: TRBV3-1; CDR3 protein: CASSPGTGGSNTEAFF
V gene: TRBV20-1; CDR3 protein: CSARDHRPEGNTEAFF
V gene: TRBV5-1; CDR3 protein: CASSFYGSSYEQYF
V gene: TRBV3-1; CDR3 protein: CASSGRTEAFF
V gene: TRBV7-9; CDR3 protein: CASSLPGSTNEKLFF
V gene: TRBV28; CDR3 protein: CASSQDSGRPGTGELFF
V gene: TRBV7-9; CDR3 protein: CASSVGGVFGYTGELFF
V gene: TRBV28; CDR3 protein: CASTKDRGRTGELFF
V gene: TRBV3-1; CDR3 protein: CASSQGLAGRQETQYF